These 19 T cell receptor beta chains originate from one sample sequenced in a study of T cell responses to AZD1222 COVID-19 vaccine. TCRdb's table, derived via immunoSEQ multiplex PCR, lists solely in-frame clones and lacks some. This sample yields 90,000 to 100,000 clones, of which 85% are seen a single time; more than 4% belongs to the top ten. The sample in question was peripheral blood, obtained 28 days after the second AZD1222 dose. Receptors originate from an adult who received the AZD1222 COVID-19 vaccine.

The chain recombines TRBV5-4 with TRBJ1-5, with a possible D match to TRBD1 (6 bases). CDR1 and CDR2 (germline): SGHNT, YYREEE (reference sequence). CDR3 size: 15 residues. Trimming removed 0 bases at V and 7 bases at J, with 14 bases between. In DNA form, the CDR3 reads TGTGCCAGCAGCTTGGCTCCAGGGGTTGACCAGCCCCAGCATTTT. Protein: CASSLAPGVDQPQHF.

CDR3 nucleotide sequence: TGTGCCAGCAGCTTAGTCCAAGGGTACGTCTCTGGAAACACCATATATTTT. Protein product: CASSLVQGYVSGNTIYF. The chain has TRBV7-6 and TRBJ1-3, with unresolved D. V dropped 1 base and J dropped 0 bases, with 13 bases sitting between them. The germline V gene encodes CDR1 SGHVS and CDR2 FNYEAQ. CDR3 size: 17 residues.

The J gene is TRBJ2-7, the V gene TRBV29-1, with D possibly being TRBD1 or TRBD2 (7 bases each). The CDR3 has 13 amino acids. CDR1 SQVTM and CDR2 ANQGSEA come from the germline V gene. V was clipped by 7 bases and J by 6 bases, with 19 bases between them. In nucleotides, the CDR3 is TGCAGCGCTGTGGGAGGGGGCGTGGGCGAGCAGTACTTC. Its translation is CSAVGGGVGEQYF.

This clone was seen only once. This sequence joins TRBV10-3 and TRBJ1-2; no firm D call. The CDR3 is 15 residues long. V gave up 2 bases and J gave up 2 bases, with 12 bases separating them. Germline CDR1 and CDR2: ENHRY and SYGVKD. CDR3 DNA: TGTGCCATCAGTGAGGGTTCGGGTAAGAACTATGGCTACACCTTC. Its translation is CAISEGSGKNYGYTF.

The chain uses TRBV4-1 and TRBJ1-2; possibly TRBD1 for D (6 bases). With 3 bases removed from V and 8 bases from J, the gap between germline ends came to 13 bases. The CDR3 extends over 13 amino acids. Germline CDR1 reads MGHRA; CDR2 reads YSYEKL. CDR3 sequence reads: CASSQVGGQGYTF. For the CDR3, the DNA is TGCGCCAGCAGCCAGGTCGGGGGGCAAGGCTACACCTTC.

This clone came up once. The CDR3 DNA sequence: TGCAGTGCTAGTTTTAGCGGGGGGGCTTGGAATGAGCAGTTCTTC. Its protein product is CSASFSGGAWNEQFF. This chain joins TRBV20-1 and TRBJ2-1; 11 positions agree with TRBD2. The germline CDR1 and CDR2 sequences are DFQATT and SNEGSKA (reference sequence). This CDR3 spans 15 amino acids. V gave up 3 bases and J gave up 7 bases; unmatched junction bases: 8.

The genes are TRBV4-2 and TRBJ1-6; D perhaps matches TRBD1 (6 bases). Germline CDR1 is LGHNA and CDR2 is YNFKEQ. The CDR3 contains 15 residues. V lost 0 bases and J 5 bases, leaving 8 bases between the germline ends. Here the CDR3 DNA reads TGTGCCAGCAGCCAAGAAGGACAGCATAATTCACCCCTCCACTTT. Its protein product is CASSQEGQHNSPLHF.

V and J are TRBV11-2 and TRBJ2-3; 11 bases fit TRBD2. J was trimmed by 2 bases and V by 3 bases; bases with no gene match: 1. CDR1 SGHAT and CDR2 FQNNGV come from the germline V gene. There are 15 residues in the CDR3. The CDR3 region has the DNA TGTGCCAGCAGCTTGGGACTAGCGGCCACAGATACGCAGTATTTT. Its translation: CASSLGLAATDTQYF.

The chain has TRBV12-5 and TRBJ2-1; tentatively, D is TRBD1 or TRBD2 (5 bases each). The CDR3 has 11 residues. CDR1 and CDR2 from the germline V gene are LGHNT and FRNRAP. Trimming pared 3 bases from V and 10 bases from J, leaving 7 bases between. Written as DNA, the CDR3 is TGTGCTAGTGGTTTCTGGGGGGAGCAGTTCTTC. Its translation is CASGFWGEQFF.

The chain carries TRBV6-2 or TRBV6-3 and TRBJ2-1, with 9 nucleotides matching TRBD2. V shed 5 bases, J shed 6 bases, and the junction held 8 bases outside the gene matches. This CDR3 region has 15 residues. Germline V gene data show CDR1 as MNHEY and CDR2 as SVGEGT. CDR3 region: CASSPGLASSNEQFF. The DNA for the CDR3 is TGTGCCAGCAGTCCAGGACTAGCGTCAAGCAATGAGCAGTTCTTC.

The chain couples TRBV7-9 to TRBJ1-2; unclear D gene. Deletions cut 1 base from V and 3 bases from J, with 12 bases between. The CDR3 length is 15 residues. Germline CDR1 is SEHNR and CDR2 is FQNEAQ (reference sequence). Written as DNA, the CDR3 is TGTGCCAGCAGCTTAGATAGTTTGCGCTACTATGGCTACACCTTC. Residues: CASSLDSLRYYGYTF.

The chain employs TRBV7-2 and TRBJ2-5; 10 bases map to TRBD2. The germline V gene has CDR1 SGHTA and CDR2 FQGNSA. V was pared by 1 base and J by 1 base, with 12 bases of the junction left unmatched. The CDR3 extends over 19 amino acids. This CDR3 reads CASSLEGVGAGGPQETQYF. The CDR3, as DNA: TGTGCCAGCAGCTTAGAAGGCGTTGGAGCGGGAGGGCCCCAAGAGACCCAGTACTTC.

The rearrangement joins TRBV2 to TRBJ1-2, with 7 nucleotides matching TRBD1. The CDR3 consists of 14 residues. After removal of 6 bases from V and 4 bases from J, the junction contained 8 bases not matched to a gene. From germline, CDR1 is SNHLY and CDR2 FYNNEI. The CDR3 region has the DNA TGTGCCAGCAGCAGACCGACAGGGTCCTATGGCTACACCTTC. Its translation is CASSRPTGSYGYTF. Full variable domain (remainder filled in from reference TRBV2 and TRBJ1-2): EPEVTQTPSHQVTQMGQEVILRCVPISNHLYFYWYRQILGQKVEFLVSFYNNEISEKSEIFDDQFSVERPDGSNFTLKIRSTKLEDSAMYFCASSRPTGSYGYTFGSGTRLTVV.

This clone was seen only once. The rearrangement links TRBV10-3 to TRBJ1-2; 10 bases agree with TRBD1. With 5 bases clipped from V and 5 bases from J, the junction kept 5 bases outside the gene matches. Germline CDR1 ENHRY, CDR2 SYGVKD. The CDR3 sequence is 14 residues long. CDR3 region: CAISTGTGDYGYTF. In nucleotides, the CDR3 is TGTGCCATCAGTACCGGGACAGGGGATTATGGCTACACCTTC.

The V and J genes are TRBV18 and TRBJ2-7, with 15 bases matching TRBD2. The germline gives CDR1 KGHSH, CDR2 LQKENI. The CDR3 has 15 amino acids. V gave up 5 bases and J gave up 5 bases; unmatched junction bases: 4. The CDR3 region is CASSGLAGGPDEQYF. The CDR3 nucleotides are TGTGCCAGCTCAGGACTAGCGGGAGGGCCTGACGAGCAGTACTTC.

The genes are TRBV27 and TRBJ2-1; TRBD2 agrees at 12 bases. V was pared by 6 bases and J by 0 bases, with 9 bases of the junction left unmatched. The V gene's germline CDR1 is MNHEY and CDR2 SMNVEV (reference sequence). This CDR3 is 18 amino acids long. For the CDR3, the DNA is TGTGCCAGCAGGGAGAGGCTAGCGGGAGGGCCCTCCTACAATGAGCAGTTCTTC. Protein sequence: CASRERLAGGPSYNEQFF.

The DNA for the CDR3 is TGTGCCAGCAGCATCGGACAGGCGAACAAGGAAGAGACCCAGTACTTC. It is translated as CASSIGQANKEETQYF. The rearrangement links TRBV21-1 to TRBJ2-5; the table assigns TRBD1, which was not confirmed against the DNA. TRBV21-1 is deemed a pseudogene. The CDR3 length is 16 residues.

The chain carries TRBV29-1 and TRBJ1-1; TRBD1 aligns across 7 bases. Germline V CDR1 and CDR2: SQVTM, ANQGSEA. Unmatched junction bases numbered 8, after V lost 6 bases and J lost 4 bases. CDR3 length: 13 residues. The CDR3 bases are TGCAGCGTCCACAGGGGAGGCGGCACTGAAGCTTTCTTT. Translation: CSVHRGGGTEAFF.

The gene calls are TRBV21-1 and TRBJ1-5. TRBV21-1 is annotated as a pseudogene. The CDR3 contains 16 residues. The CDR3 spells CASSNWGGYGNQPQHF. CDR3 DNA sequence: TGTGCCAGCAGCAATTGGGGGGGCTATGGCAATCAGCCCCAGCATTTT.